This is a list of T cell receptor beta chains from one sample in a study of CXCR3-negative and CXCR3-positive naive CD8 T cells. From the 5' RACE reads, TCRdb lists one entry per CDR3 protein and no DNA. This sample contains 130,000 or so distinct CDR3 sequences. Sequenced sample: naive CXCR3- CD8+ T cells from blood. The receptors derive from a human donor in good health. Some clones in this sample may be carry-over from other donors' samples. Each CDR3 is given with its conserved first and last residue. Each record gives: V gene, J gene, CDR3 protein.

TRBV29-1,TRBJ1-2,CSVEVDRGNGYTF
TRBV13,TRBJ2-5,CASSPGTGRDRLYF
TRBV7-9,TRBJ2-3,CASSLAPEITDTQYF
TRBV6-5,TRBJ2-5,CASSGFKTETQYF
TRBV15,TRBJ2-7,CATSRDQTYEQYF
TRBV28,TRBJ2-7,CASSAPGASTYEQYF
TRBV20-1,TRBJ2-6,CSARDFPRGALSGANVLTF
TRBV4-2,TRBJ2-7,CASSQVDGGEYEQYF
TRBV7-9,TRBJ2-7,CASSQGLGDEQYF
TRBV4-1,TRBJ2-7,CASSQDLGSGYEQYF
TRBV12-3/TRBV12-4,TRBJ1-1,CASSPVRRPTEAFF
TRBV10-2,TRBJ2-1,CASSEGSGAKYNEQFF
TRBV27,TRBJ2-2,CASSRGGSTGELFF
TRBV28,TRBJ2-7,CASRPGLALYEQYF
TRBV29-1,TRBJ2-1,CSVPARRQRNEQFF
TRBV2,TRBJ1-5,CASSERTVNQPQHF
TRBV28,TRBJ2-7,CASSSPGPPYEQYF
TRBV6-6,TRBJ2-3,CASSYFQDFTSTDTQYF
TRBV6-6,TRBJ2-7,CASSFSSEVRLPGEQYF
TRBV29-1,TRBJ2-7,CSVEDQGGRGPYEQYF
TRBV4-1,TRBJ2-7,CASSQEDDRSYEQYF
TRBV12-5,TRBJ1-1,CASGLVQGRVTEAFF
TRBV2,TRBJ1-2,CASSEVRADYGYTF
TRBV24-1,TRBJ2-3,CATSDEPISGRIPDTQYF
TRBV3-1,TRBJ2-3,CASSPPGTGGASTDTQYF
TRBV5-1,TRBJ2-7,CASSLIGGLGTYEQYF
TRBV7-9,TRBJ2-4,CASSHMGSGRDIQYF
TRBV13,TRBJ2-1,CASSPGNSYNEQLF
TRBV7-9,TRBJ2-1,CASSLVAGGLDNEQFF
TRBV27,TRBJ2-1,CASSPLSSGGNNEQFF
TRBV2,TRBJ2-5,CASSPDSELGGTQYF
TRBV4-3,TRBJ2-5,CASSQDRDSGGPLYQETQYF
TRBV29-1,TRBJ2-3,CSGVGTGSTDTQYF
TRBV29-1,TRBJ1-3,CSVEFGSRNTIYF
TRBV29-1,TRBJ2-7,CSVEQGNSYEQYF
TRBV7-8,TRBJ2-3,CAKPSEADTQYF
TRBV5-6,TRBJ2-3,CASSIGTGSTDTQYF
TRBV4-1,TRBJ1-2,CASSQDGTSYGYTF
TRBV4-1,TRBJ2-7,CASSQEDRLRLYEQYF
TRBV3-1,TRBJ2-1,CASRSSGSYNEQFF
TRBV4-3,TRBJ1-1,CASSEGVGDTEAFF
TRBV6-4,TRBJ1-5,CASSYRYSNQPQHF
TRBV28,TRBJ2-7,CASSRDGSFAYEQYF
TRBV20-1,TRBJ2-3,CSARPPPGKAPPDTQYF